This T cell receptor (beta chain) comes out of a study of shared clonotypes between healthy human individuals. Whole-study context: For every donor, three CD4 naive, three CD4 memory, two CD8 naive and one CD8 memory plates were used.

Genomic DNA of each subset was evenly split across several immunoSEQ plates. Profiling relied on immunoSEQ multiplex PCR, and the TCRdb table lists in-frame clones only, not all of them. This table holds about 2.1 million clones, around 95% found once. CDR1 is SGHDT and CDR2 is YYEEEE in the germline V gene. With 0 bases removed from V and 2 bases from J, the gap between germline ends came to 12 bases. The CDR3 sequence is 15 residues long. CD45RO-negative cells were positively selected for CCR7, leaving out terminally differentiated effector memory CD45RA+ cells. The donors, healthy adults who were HIV-negative, had experienced no recent acute infections or vaccinations.

Sequenced: naive CD8+ T cells from PBMCs. This TCR came from a man between 18 and 35 years old in good health. Some clones in this sample may be carry-over from other donors' samples. The chain is built from TRBV5-6 and TRBJ2-7, with D possibly being TRBD1 (6 bases). CDR3: CASSLGQDLTYEQYF. CDR3 nucleotide sequence: TGTGCCAGCAGCTTGGGACAGGACCTTACCTACGAGCAGTACTTC.